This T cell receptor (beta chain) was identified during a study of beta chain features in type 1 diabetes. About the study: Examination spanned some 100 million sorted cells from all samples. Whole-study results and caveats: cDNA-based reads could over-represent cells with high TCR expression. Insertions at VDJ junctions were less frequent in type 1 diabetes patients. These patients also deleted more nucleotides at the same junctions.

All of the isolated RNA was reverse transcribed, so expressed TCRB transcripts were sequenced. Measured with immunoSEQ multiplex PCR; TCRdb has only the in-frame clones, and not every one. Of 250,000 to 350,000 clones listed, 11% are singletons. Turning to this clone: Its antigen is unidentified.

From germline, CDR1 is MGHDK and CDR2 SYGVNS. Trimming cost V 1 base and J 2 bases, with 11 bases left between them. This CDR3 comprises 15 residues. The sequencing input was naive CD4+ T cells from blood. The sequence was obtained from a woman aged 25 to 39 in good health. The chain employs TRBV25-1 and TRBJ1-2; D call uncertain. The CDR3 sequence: CASSESTYLNYGYTF. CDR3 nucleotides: TGTGCCAGCAGTGAATCTACCTACCTAAACTATGGCTACACCTTC.